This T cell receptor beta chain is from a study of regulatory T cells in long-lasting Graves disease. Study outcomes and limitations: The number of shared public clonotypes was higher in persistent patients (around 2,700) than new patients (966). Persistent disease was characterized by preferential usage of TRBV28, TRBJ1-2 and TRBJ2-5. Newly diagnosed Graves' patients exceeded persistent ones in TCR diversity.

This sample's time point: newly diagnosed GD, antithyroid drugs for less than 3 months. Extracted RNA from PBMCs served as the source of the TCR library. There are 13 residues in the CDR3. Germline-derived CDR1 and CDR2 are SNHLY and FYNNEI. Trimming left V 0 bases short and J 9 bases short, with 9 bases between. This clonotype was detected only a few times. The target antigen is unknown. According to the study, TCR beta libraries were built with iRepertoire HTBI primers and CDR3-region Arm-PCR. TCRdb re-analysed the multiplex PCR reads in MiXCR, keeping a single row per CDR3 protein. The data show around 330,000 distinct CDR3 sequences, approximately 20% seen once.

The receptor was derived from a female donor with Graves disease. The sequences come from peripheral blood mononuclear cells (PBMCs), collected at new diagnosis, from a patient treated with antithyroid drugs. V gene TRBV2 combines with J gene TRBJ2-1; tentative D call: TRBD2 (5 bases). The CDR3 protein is CASSEAPGSEQFF. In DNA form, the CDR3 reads TGTGCCAGCAGTGAAGCGCCGGGGAGTGAGCAGTTCTTC.